One and the same sample provided the 15 T cell receptor beta chains below, sequenced in a study of T-cell memory formation after mild COVID-19. MiXCR was run by TCRdb on the 5' RACE reads, yielding one entry per CDR3 protein. The table has 310,000 or so distinct CDR3 sequences, approximately 15% seen once; the top ten hold around 23%. Specimen: PBMCs or a T cell subset sorted from them (not recorded which). Receptors were obtained from a man aged 18 to 29 who had mild COVID-19 (a few samples of this study predate the infection). Cell type and time point are not known.

The chain carries TRBV7-9 and TRBJ2-6; D remains ambiguous. The CDR3 consists of 15 residues. Germline-derived CDR1 and CDR2 are SEHNR and FQNEAQ (reference sequence). Trimming left V 3 bases short and J 0 bases short, with 6 bases between. In DNA, the CDR3 is TGTGCCAGCAGCTTTCGGTCCTCTGGGGCCAACGTCCTGACTTTC. Translated, it gives CASSFRSSGANVLTF. Together with reference TRBV7-9 and TRBJ2-6, the CDR3 gives the full variable domain: DTGVSQNPRHKITKRGQNVTFRCDPISEHNRLYWYRQTLGQGPEFLTYFQNEAQLEKSRLLSDRFSAERPKGSFSTLEIQRTEQGDSAMYLCASSFRSSGANVLTFGAGSRLTVL.

In its sample, this clonotype was seen many times. The gene calls are TRBV27 and TRBJ2-2; D gene ambiguous. Germline CDR1 is MNHEY and CDR2 is SMNVEV (reference sequence). The CDR3 extends over 12 amino acids. V was pared by 5 bases and J by 2 bases, with 3 bases between. CDR3 DNA sequence: TGTGCCAGCAGTATAAACACCGGGGAGCTGTTTTTT. The encoded protein is CASSINTGELFF.

The chain is built from TRBV9 and TRBJ2-3, with unresolved D. Per germline, CDR1 SGDLS and CDR2 YYNGEE. CDR3 size: 15 residues. V gave up 4 bases and J gave up 4 bases, with 16 bases separating them. This CDR3 is CASSPPGVRADTQYF. CDR3 sequence (DNA): TGTGCCAGCAGCCCCCCTGGAGTAAGGGCAGATACGCAGTATTTT.

This clonotype was counted between two and nine times. CDR3 coding DNA: TGTGCCAGCAGGGGGAGCGGATCCTACGAGCAGTACGTC. It encodes CASRGSGSYEQYV. The V gene is TRBV6-2 or TRBV6-3, the J gene TRBJ2-7; the D gene is possibly TRBD2 (5 bases). The V gene lost 6 bases and the J gene lost 1 base, with 10 bases spanning the gap. The CDR3 is 13 residues long. CDR1 is MNHEY, CDR2 SVGEGT, per germline.

This chain uses TRBV5-1 with TRBJ1-2, with D perhaps matching TRBD1 (6 bases). Germline assignment: CDR1 SGHRS and CDR2 YFSETQ. This CDR3 is 14 amino acids long. Trimming shortened V by 1 base and J by 8 bases, and 15 bases separated the two germline ends. The CDR3 reads CASSLIAGAEGYTF. Here the CDR3 DNA reads TGCGCCAGCAGCTTGATTGCGGGGGCAGAGGGCTACACCTTC.

The J gene is TRBJ2-5, the V gene TRBV15; no clear D gene. Per germline, CDR1 LNHNV and CDR2 YYDKDF (reference sequence). This CDR3 spans 15 amino acids. The V and J ends lost 0 bases and 2 bases respectively, with 10 bases between them. The CDR3 loop reads CATSRDRVEQETQYF. CDR3 coding DNA: TGTGCCACCAGCAGAGATCGGGTAGAACAAGAGACCCAGTACTTC.

This chain uses TRBV7-9 with TRBJ1-5; no clear D gene. The CDR3 sequence is 19 residues long. V gave up 4 bases and J gave up 0 bases, with 22 bases separating them. Germline V gives CDR1 SEHNR, CDR2 FQNEAQ (reference sequence). This chain's CDR3 is CASSSGKVWGPYSNQPQHF. Here the CDR3 DNA reads TGTGCCAGCAGCTCGGGTAAAGTCTGGGGTCCGTATAGCAATCAGCCCCAGCATTTT.

The genes are TRBV28 and TRBJ2-7; tentative D call: TRBD1 (6 bases). Germline CDR1 reads MDHEN; CDR2 reads SYDVKM. Trimming took 5 bases from V and 0 from J, leaving 14 bases between them. There are 15 residues in the CDR3. This chain's CDR3 is CASSPPGTSSYEQYV. The CDR3 region has the DNA TGTGCCAGCAGTCCTCCCGGGACATCCTCCTACGAGCAGTACGTC.

This sequence joins TRBV7-9 and TRBJ1-2; D is unclear. The CDR3 extends over 14 amino acids. Germline-derived CDR1 and CDR2 are SEHNR and FQNEAQ (reference sequence). Trimming removed 5 bases at V and 2 bases at J, with 12 bases between. CDR3 sequence (DNA): TGTGCCAGCAGCCCCCCGGGGATCAACTATGGCTACACCTTC. It translates to CASSPPGINYGYTF. Supplemented by reference TRBV7-9 and TRBJ1-2, the full variable domain reads DTGVSQNPRHKITKRGQNVTFRCDPISEHNRLYWYRQTLGQGPEFLTYFQNEAQLEKSRLLSDRFSAERPKGSFSTLEIQRTEQGDSAMYLCASSPPGINYGYTFGSGTRLTVV.

This clonotype showed up just a few times. This chain joins TRBV11-2 and TRBJ2-1; tentative D call: TRBD1 (5 bases). CDR3 size: 14 residues. The germline V and J ends were trimmed by 5 bases and 6 bases, with 14 bases remaining between them. Per the germline V gene, CDR1 is SGHAT and CDR2 is FQNNGV. The CDR3: CASSPRRQSNEQFF. Here the CDR3 DNA reads TGTGCCAGCAGCCCTCGTCGACAGAGCAATGAGCAGTTCTTC.

This clonotype was detected only a few times. The chain's CDR3 is CASSLNSGYEQYF. The CDR3 coding sequence is TGTGCCAGCAGCTTGAATTCGGGCTACGAGCAGTACTTC. This chain uses TRBV7-6 with TRBJ2-7; D is unclear. The CDR3 is 13 amino acids. Trimming pared 3 bases from V and 3 bases from J, leaving 9 bases between. Germline V lookup: CDR1 SGHVS, CDR2 FNYEAQ.

There are a few counts of this clonotype. J is TRBJ2-1 and V is TRBV7-6; TRBD2 matches at 8 bases. V gave up 5 bases and J gave up 0 bases; unmatched junction bases: 18. Germline V lookup: CDR1 SGHVS, CDR2 FNYEAQ. The CDR3 consists of 20 residues. The CDR3: CASSGRMNAGLGGSYNEQFF. The CDR3 DNA sequence: TGTGCCAGCAGCGGCCGTATGAACGCGGGACTAGGAGGCTCCTACAATGAGCAGTTCTTC.

In its sample, this clonotype was seen a few times. The chain links TRBV6-2 or TRBV6-3 to TRBJ2-5; no clear D gene. Trimming took 5 bases from V and 3 from J, leaving 7 bases between them. This CDR3 contains 12 residues. Germline V gives CDR1 MNHEY, CDR2 SVGEGT. CDR3 protein: CASSRLEETQYF. The CDR3 bases are TGTGCCAGCAGTCGATTAGAAGAGACCCAGTACTTC.

V and J are TRBV6-4 and TRBJ2-3; TRBD1 might be the D (5 bases). The CDR3 spans 15 residues. V lost 2 bases and J 0 bases, leaving 9 bases between the germline ends. Germline V CDR1 and CDR2: MRHNA, SNTAGT. CDR3 amino acids: CASSDQGGSTDTQYF. In DNA, the CDR3 is TGTGCCAGCAGTGACCAGGGCGGAAGCACAGATACGCAGTATTTT.

This clonotype was detected many times. The genes are TRBV12-3 or TRBV12-4 and TRBJ1-1; D gene ambiguous. The CDR3 runs 11 residues. V was pared by 5 bases and J by 1 base, with 2 bases between. In DNA, the CDR3 is TGTGCCAGCAGTCGGAACACTGAAGCTTTCTTT. It translates to CASSRNTEAFF.